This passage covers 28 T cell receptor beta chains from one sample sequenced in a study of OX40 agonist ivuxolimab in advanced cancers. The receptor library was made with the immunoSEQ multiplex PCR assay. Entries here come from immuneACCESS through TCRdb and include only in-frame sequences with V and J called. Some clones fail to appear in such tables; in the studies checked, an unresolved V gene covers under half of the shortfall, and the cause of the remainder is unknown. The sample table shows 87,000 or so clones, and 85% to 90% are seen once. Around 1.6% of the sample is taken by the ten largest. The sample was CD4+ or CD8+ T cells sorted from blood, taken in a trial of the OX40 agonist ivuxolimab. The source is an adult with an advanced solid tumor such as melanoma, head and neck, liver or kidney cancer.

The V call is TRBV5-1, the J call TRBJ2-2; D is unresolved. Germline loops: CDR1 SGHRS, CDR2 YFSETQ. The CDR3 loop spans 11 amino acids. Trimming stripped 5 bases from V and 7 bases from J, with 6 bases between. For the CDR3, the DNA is TGCGCCAGCAGGGACGTCGGGGAGCTGTTTTTT. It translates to CASRDVGELFF.

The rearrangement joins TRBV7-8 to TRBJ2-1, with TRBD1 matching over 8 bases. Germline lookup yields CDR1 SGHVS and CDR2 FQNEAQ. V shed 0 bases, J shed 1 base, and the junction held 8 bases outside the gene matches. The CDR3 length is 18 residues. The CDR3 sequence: CASSLAHRQGNSYNEQFF. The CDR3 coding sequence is TGTGCCAGCAGCTTAGCCCACCGACAGGGGAATTCCTACAATGAGCAGTTCTTC.

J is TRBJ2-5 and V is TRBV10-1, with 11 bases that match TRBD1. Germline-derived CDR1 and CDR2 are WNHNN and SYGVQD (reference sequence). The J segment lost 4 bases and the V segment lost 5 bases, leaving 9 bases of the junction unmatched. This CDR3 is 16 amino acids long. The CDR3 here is CASSPSVDRGLETQYF. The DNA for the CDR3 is TGCGCCAGCAGTCCCTCAGTGGACAGGGGGCTAGAGACCCAGTACTTC.

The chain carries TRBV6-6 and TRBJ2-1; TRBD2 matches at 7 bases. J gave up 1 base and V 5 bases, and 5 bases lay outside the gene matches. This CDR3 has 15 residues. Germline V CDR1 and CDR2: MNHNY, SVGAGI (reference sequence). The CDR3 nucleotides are TGTGCCAGCAGTCGGACTAGAGGTTCCTACAATGAGCAGTTCTTC. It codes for CASSRTRGSYNEQFF.

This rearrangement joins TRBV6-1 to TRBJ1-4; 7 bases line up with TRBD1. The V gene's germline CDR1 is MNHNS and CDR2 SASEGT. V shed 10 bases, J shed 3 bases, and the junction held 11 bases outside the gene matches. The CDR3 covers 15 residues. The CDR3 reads CATIPPGTANEKLFF. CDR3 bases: TGTGCCACCATACCTCCCGGGACAGCTAATGAAAAACTGTTTTTT.

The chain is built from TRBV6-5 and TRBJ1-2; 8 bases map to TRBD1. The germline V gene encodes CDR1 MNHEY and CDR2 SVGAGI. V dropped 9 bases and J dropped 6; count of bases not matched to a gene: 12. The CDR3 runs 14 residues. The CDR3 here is CASLRGGTGHGYTF. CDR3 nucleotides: TGTGCCAGTTTAAGGGGTGGGACAGGACATGGCTACACCTTC.

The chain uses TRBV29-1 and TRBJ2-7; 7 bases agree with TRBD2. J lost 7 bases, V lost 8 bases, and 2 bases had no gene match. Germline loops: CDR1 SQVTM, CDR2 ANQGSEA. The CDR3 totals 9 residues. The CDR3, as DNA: TGCAGCTCCGGGGGGGAGCAGTACTTC. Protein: CSSGGEQYF.

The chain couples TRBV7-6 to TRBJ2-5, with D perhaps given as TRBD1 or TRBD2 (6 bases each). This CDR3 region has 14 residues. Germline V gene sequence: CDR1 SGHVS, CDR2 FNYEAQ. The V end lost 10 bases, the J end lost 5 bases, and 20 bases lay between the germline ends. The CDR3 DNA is TGTGCCACCGGAGGGGGGCTAATACGGGAGACCCAGTACTTC. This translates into CATGGGLIRETQYF.

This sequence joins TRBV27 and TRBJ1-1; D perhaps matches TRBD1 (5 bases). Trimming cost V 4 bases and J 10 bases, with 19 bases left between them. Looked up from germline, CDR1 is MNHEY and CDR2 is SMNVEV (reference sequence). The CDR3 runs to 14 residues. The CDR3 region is CASSSSHVGGGAFF. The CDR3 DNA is TGTGCCAGCAGTTCCTCCCATGTGGGGGGGGGAGCTTTCTTT.

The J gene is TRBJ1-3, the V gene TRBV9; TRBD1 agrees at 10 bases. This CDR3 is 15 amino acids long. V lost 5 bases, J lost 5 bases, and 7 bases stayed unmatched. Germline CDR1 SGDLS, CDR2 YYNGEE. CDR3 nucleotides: TGTGCCAGCAGTCCGGGACAGGGGTTTAGAAACACCATATATTTT. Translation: CASSPGQGFRNTIYF.

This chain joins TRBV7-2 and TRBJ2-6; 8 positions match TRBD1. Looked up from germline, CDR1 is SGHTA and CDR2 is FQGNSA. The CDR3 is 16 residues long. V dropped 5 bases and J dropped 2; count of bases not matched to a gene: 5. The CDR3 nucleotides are TGTGCCAGCAGCCATCGGACAGGGACTGGGGCCAACGTCCTGACTTTC. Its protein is CASSHRTGTGANVLTF.

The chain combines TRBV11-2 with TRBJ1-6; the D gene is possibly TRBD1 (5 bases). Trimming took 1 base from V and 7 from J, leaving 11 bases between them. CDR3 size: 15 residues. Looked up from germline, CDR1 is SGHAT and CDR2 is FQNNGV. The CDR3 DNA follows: TGTGCCAGCAGCTTAGGAGGGGAAGGGAATTCACCCCTCCACTTT. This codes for CASSLGGEGNSPLHF.

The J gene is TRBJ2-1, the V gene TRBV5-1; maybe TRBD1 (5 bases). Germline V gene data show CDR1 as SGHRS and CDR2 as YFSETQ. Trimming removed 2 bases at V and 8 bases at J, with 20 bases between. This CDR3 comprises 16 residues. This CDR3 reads CASSFSWQGGGYEQFF. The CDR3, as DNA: TGCGCCAGCAGCTTTTCTTGGCAGGGCGGTGGATATGAGCAGTTCTTC.

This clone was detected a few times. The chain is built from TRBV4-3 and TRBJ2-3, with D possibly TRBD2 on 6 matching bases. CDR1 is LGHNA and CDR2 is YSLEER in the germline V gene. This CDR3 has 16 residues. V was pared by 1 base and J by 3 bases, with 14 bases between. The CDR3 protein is CASSQGPAGGTDTQYF. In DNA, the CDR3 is TGCGCCAGCAGCCAAGGGCCAGCCGGGGGTACAGATACGCAGTATTTT.

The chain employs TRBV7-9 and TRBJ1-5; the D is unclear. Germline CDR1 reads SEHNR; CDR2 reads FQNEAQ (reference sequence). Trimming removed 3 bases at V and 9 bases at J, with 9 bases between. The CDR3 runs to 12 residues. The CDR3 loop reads CASSLEKGPQHF. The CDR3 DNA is TGTGCCAGCAGCTTGGAAAAAGGGCCCCAGCATTTT.

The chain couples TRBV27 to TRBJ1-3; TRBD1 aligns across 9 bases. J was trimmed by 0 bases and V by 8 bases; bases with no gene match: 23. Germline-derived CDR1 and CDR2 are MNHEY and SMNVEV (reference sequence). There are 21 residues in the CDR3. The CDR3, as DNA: TGTGCCAGCCCCTGCCTTCCCCGGGACAGGGACCGCGTTGACTCTGGAAACACCATATATTTT. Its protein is CASPCLPRDRDRVDSGNTIYF.

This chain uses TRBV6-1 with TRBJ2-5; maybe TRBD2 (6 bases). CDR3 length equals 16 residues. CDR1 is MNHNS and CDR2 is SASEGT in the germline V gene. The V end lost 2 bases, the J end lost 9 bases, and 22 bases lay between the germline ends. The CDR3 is CASSERGAWGVLAQYF. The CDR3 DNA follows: TGTGCCAGCAGTGAAAGAGGAGCATGGGGGGTTTTGGCCCAGTACTTC.

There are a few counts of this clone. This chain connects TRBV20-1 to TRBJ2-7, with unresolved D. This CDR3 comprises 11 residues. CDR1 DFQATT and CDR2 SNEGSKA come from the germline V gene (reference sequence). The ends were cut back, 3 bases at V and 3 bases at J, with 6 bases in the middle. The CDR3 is CSARKGYEQYF. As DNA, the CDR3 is TGCAGTGCTAGGAAGGGCTACGAGCAGTACTTC.

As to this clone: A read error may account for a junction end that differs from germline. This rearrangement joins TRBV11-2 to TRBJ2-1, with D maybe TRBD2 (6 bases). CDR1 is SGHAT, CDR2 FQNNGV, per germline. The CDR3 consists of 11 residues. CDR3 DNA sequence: TGTGCCAGCAGCTGGGGGGAGCCACAAATCTTC. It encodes CASSWGEPQIF.

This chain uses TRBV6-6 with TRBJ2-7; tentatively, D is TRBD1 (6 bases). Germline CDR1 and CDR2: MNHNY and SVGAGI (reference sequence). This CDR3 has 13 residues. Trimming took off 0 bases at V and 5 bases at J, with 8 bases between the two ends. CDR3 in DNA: TGTGCCAGCAGTTACTCCCAGGGGAACGAGCAGTACTTC. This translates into CASSYSQGNEQYF.

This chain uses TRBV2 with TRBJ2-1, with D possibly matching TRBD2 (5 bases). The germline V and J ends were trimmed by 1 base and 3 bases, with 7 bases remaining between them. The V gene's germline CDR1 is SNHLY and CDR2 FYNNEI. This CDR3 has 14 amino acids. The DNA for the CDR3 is TGTGCCAGCAGTGAAGTGACTATCTACAATGAGCAGTTCTTC. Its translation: CASSEVTIYNEQFF.

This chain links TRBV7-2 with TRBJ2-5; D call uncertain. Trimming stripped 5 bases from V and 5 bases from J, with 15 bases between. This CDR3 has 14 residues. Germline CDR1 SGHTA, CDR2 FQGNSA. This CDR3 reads CASSPFRLGETQYF. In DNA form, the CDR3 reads TGTGCCAGCAGCCCTTTTCGGTTGGGGGAGACCCAGTACTTC.

The CDR3 sequence: CASSPLDSQETQYF. CDR3 bases: TGTGCCAGCTCACCTTTGGACAGCCAAGAGACCCAGTACTTC. The genes are TRBV18 and TRBJ2-5; possibly TRBD1 for D (6 bases). This CDR3 contains 14 residues. Germline assignment: CDR1 KGHSH and CDR2 LQKENI. Trimming stripped 3 bases from V and 1 base from J, with 9 bases between.

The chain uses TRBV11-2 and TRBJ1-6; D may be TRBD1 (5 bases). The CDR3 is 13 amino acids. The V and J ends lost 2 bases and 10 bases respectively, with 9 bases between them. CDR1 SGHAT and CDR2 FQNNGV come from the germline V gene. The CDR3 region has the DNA TGTGCCAGCAGCTTAAGGCAGGGCTCACCCCTCCACTTT. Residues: CASSLRQGSPLHF.

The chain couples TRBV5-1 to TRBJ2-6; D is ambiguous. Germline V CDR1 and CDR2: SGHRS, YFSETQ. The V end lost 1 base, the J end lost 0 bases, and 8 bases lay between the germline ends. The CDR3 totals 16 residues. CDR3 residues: CASSLTAVSGANVLTF. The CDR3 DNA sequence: TGCGCCAGCAGCTTGACAGCAGTCTCTGGGGCCAACGTCCTGACTTTC.

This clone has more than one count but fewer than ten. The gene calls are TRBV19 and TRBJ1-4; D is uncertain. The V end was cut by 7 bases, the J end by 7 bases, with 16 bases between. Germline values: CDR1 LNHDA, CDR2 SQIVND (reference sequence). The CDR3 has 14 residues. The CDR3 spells CASIGIGKGEKLFF. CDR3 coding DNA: TGTGCCAGTATAGGGATTGGGAAAGGTGAAAAACTGTTTTTT.

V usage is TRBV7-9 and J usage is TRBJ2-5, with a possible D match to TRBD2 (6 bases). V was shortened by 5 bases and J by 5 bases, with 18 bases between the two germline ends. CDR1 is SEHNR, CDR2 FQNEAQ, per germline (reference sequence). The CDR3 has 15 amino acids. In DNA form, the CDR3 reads TGTGCCAGCAGCCCCGCCGGGGGAGAGGGGGAGACCCAGTACTTC. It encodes CASSPAGGEGETQYF.

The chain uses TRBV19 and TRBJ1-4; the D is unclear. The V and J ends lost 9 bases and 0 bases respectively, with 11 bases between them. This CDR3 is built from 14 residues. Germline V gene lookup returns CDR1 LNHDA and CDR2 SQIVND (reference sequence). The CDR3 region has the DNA TGTGCCAGCACCCCCTTCGCAACTAATGAAAAACTGTTTTTT. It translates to CASTPFATNEKLFF.